This T cell receptor beta chain comes out of a study of blood T cells in healthy people across ages. Together with a sample-barcoded 5' primer, a J-beta primer mix was included in a second PCR lasting roughly 6 to 12 cycles. A single record per CDR3 protein comes from TCRdb applying MiXCR to the 5' RACE reads. Among approximately 800,000 distinct CDR3 sequences listed, about 62% were seen once. No fewer than 6 micrograms of total RNA were isolated from every sample. CDR1 and CDR2 from the germline V gene are SEHNR and FQNEAQ (reference sequence). The CDR3 loop spans 14 amino acids. V dropped 3 bases and J dropped 6 bases, with 12 bases sitting between them. As concerns this clonotype: Its antigen is unidentified.

Study outcomes and limitations: The lack of PBMC sorting stopped any conclusive naive versus antigen-experienced comparison. Naive T cell percentage showed a strong correlation with the diversity of TCR beta. Diversity figures derived from one million T cells were judged to underestimate the true value.

The V and J genes are TRBV7-9 and TRBJ1-5; tentatively, D is TRBD1 (5 bases). This TCR derives from a man aged 25-40 years in good health. Specimen: blood. In DNA form, the CDR3 reads TGTGCCAGCAGCTTGGGACGGGGTGGTCAGCCCCAGCATTTT. Encoded protein: CASSLGRGGQPQHF.